These 29 T cell receptor beta chains were sequenced from one sample in a study of blood T cell repertoires in COVID-19. Some clones are missing from TCRdb's copy, which holds only in-frame ones; the method was immunoSEQ multiplex PCR. The repertoire has about 130,000 clones, roughly 81% of them found once; the top ten carry roughly 13%. Sequencing was done on a sample of peripheral blood. These receptor sequences come from a human donor in a cohort sampled during active COVID-19.

The V call is TRBV30, the J call TRBJ1-4; no clear D. Germline V CDR1 and CDR2: GTSNPN, SVGIG (reference sequence). The CDR3 runs 12 residues. CDR3 nucleotides: TGTGCTTTCGCCCGGGGAAATGAAAAACTGTTTTTT. It yields the protein CAFARGNEKLFF.

V usage is TRBV9 and J usage is TRBJ1-4, with 7 positions matching TRBD1. The ends lost 3 bases at V and 2 bases at J; junction bases unmatched: 7. Germline CDR1 SGDLS, CDR2 YYNGEE. The CDR3 has 16 amino acids. Here the CDR3 reads CASSGRGSDTNEKLFF. CDR3 nucleotides: TGTGCCAGCAGCGGCAGGGGGTCGGACACTAATGAAAAACTGTTTTTT.

This chain connects TRBV2 to TRBJ2-5, with D possibly being TRBD1 (5 bases). Trimming stripped 7 bases from V and 1 base from J, with 7 bases between. The length of the CDR3 is 12 residues. CDR1 SNHLY and CDR2 FYNNEI come from the germline V gene. This CDR3 reads CASTGAQETQYF. Written as DNA, the CDR3 is TGTGCCAGCACTGGGGCCCAAGAGACCCAGTACTTC.

V is TRBV27 and J is TRBJ2-1; 10 bases align to TRBD2. Losses at the gene ends were 5 bases for V and 2 bases for J; bases not matched to a gene: 6. The CDR3 has 16 amino acids. Germline assignment: CDR1 MNHEY and CDR2 SMNVEV (reference sequence). The CDR3 coding sequence is TGTGCCAGCAGTCAGACCGGGACTAGCGCCTACAATGAGCAGTTCTTC. Its protein is CASSQTGTSAYNEQFF.

This clone was counted once. This rearrangement joins TRBV5-1 to TRBJ2-7, with D perhaps TRBD1 (5 bases). The CDR3 loop spans 14 amino acids. Germline CDR1 is SGHRS and CDR2 is YFSETQ. V dropped 4 bases and J dropped 3 bases, with 14 bases sitting between them. As DNA, the CDR3 is TGCGCCAGCAGCCTAACCCAGGGAAACTACGAGCAGTACTTC. Residues: CASSLTQGNYEQYF.

The rearrangement links TRBV9 to TRBJ2-3; D is ambiguous. CDR1 SGDLS and CDR2 YYNGEE come from the germline V gene. The V gene lost 3 bases and the J gene lost 7 bases, with 9 bases spanning the gap. This CDR3 region has 12 residues. The CDR3 reads CASSGRSNTQYF. The CDR3 coding sequence is TGTGCCAGCAGCGGCAGGTCCAATACGCAGTATTTT.

The chain has TRBV6-1 and TRBJ1-3; no definite D call. The V end lost 2 bases, the J end lost 4 bases, and 6 bases lay between the germline ends. The CDR3 covers 13 residues. Germline CDR1 reads MNHNS; CDR2 reads SASEGT. The CDR3 DNA reads TGTGCCAGCAGTGAAACACCAGGAAACACCATATATTTT. Protein sequence: CASSETPGNTIYF.

This chain joins TRBV19 and TRBJ2-7; no clear D. Germline CDR1 LNHDA, CDR2 SQIVND (reference sequence). The CDR3 is made up of 12 amino acids. Trimming took off 8 bases at V and 6 bases at J, with 14 bases between the two ends. CDR3 nucleotide sequence: TGTGCCAGTGGCACCTATTCAGGCGAGCAGTACTTC. This encodes CASGTYSGEQYF.

CDR3 in DNA: TGTGCCAGCAGCCGGACCGGGACTAGCTATGACAATGAGCAGTTCTTC. Residues: CASSRTGTSYDNEQFF. This chain links TRBV7-2 with TRBJ2-1, with 9 bases identical to TRBD2. The germline V gene has CDR1 SGHTA and CDR2 FQGNSA. This CDR3 region has 16 residues. V lost 5 bases to trimming and J lost 5 bases; unmatched junction nucleotides: 10.

The V and J genes are TRBV6-2 or TRBV6-3 and TRBJ2-7; D is undetermined. The CDR3 totals 12 residues. With 5 bases removed from V and 6 bases from J, the gap between germline ends came to 11 bases. Germline V gene data show CDR1 as MNHEY and CDR2 as SVGEGT. As DNA, the CDR3 is TGTGCCAGCAGTCGCACTCCCCGCGAGCAGTACTTC. It specifies CASSRTPREQYF.

The chain uses TRBV10-3 and TRBJ1-5, with 7 bases lining up with TRBD1. Germline CDR1 ENHRY, CDR2 SYGVKD. The J segment lost 4 bases and the V segment lost 6 bases, leaving 3 bases of the junction unmatched. This CDR3 has 13 residues. The CDR3 loop is CAIRGQPNQPQHF. The CDR3, as DNA: TGTGCCATCAGGGGACAGCCTAATCAGCCCCAGCATTTT.

This chain joins TRBV5-1 and TRBJ1-4; D is unclear. Trimming shortened V by 6 bases and J by 6 bases, and 12 bases separated the two germline ends. The CDR3 covers 13 residues. The V gene's germline CDR1 is SGHRS and CDR2 YFSETQ. The CDR3 loop is CASKINGDEKLFF. CDR3 coding DNA: TGCGCCAGCAAAATTAACGGGGATGAAAAACTGTTTTTT.

The chain has TRBV30 and TRBJ2-1; 11 bases map to TRBD2. The CDR3 is 14 residues long. The germline CDR1 and CDR2 sequences are GTSNPN and SVGIG (reference sequence). V dropped 5 bases and J dropped 7; count of bases not matched to a gene: 7. CDR3 DNA: TGTGCCTGGGGCATAGCGGGGGGGTCTAATGAGCAGTTCTTC. This encodes CAWGIAGGSNEQFF. The full variable domain, completed using reference TRBV30 and TRBJ2-1, is SQTIHQWPATLVQPVGSPLSLECTVEGTSNPNLYWYRQAAGRGLQLLFYSVGIGQISSEVPQNLSASRPQDRQFILSSKKLLLSDSGFYLCAWGIAGGSNEQFFGPGTRLTVL.

The chain couples TRBV19 to TRBJ1-1; the D is unclear. Germline CDR1 LNHDA, CDR2 SQIVND (reference sequence). This CDR3 has 14 amino acids. The V end was cut by 7 bases, the J end by 1 base, with 13 bases between. In nucleotides, the CDR3 is TGTGCCAGTACCCTTAGCGGGAGGAACACTGAAGCTTTCTTT. The encoded protein is CASTLSGRNTEAFF.

This chain joins TRBV24-1 and TRBJ2-3; TRBD2 might be the D (5 bases). Per the germline V gene, CDR1 is KGHDR and CDR2 is SFDVKD. The CDR3 totals 14 residues. Trimming left V 4 bases short and J 2 bases short, with 9 bases between. As DNA, the CDR3 is TGTGCCACCAGTGAGCTAGCTTACACAGATACGCAGTATTTT. It yields the protein CATSELAYTDTQYF.

The V gene is TRBV9, the J gene TRBJ2-3; TRBD2 matches at 7 bases. CDR3 size: 16 residues. The junction had 9 bases not matched to a gene; V was cut back by 4 bases and J by 1 base. Germline V gene data show CDR1 as SGDLS and CDR2 as YYNGEE. The CDR3 is CASSPLGGSGTDTQYF. CDR3 coding DNA: TGTGCCAGCAGCCCACTGGGGGGGAGCGGCACAGATACGCAGTATTTT. The full variable domain, rest sourced from reference TRBV9 and TRBJ2-3, is DSGVTQTPKHLITATGQRVTLRCSPRSGDLSVYWYQQSLDQGLQFLIQYYNGEERAKGNILERFSAQQFPDLHSELNLSSLELGDSALYFCASSPLGGSGTDTQYFGPGTRLTVL.

The chain joins TRBV5-1 to TRBJ1-2; D may be TRBD1 (5 bases). With 1 base removed from V and 8 bases from J, the gap between germline ends came to 15 bases. Germline values: CDR1 SGHRS, CDR2 YFSETQ. CDR3 length equals 14 residues. CDR3 sequence reads: CASSLRSGETGYTF. For the CDR3, the DNA is TGCGCCAGCAGCTTGAGGTCGGGGGAGACAGGCTACACCTTC.

In this sample, this clone turned up a few times. The chain employs TRBV6-5 and TRBJ1-5; TRBD1 matches at 7 bases. V was pared by 8 bases and J by 5 bases, with 9 bases of the junction left unmatched. Germline CDR1 reads MNHEY; CDR2 reads SVGAGI. The CDR3 is 14 residues long. The CDR3 nucleotides are TGTGCCAGCGCCCCCTGGGACAGCTATCAGCCCCAGCATTTT. Translating it yields CASAPWDSYQPQHF.

This chain uses TRBV19 with TRBJ2-3; tentatively, D is TRBD1 (5 bases). The ends were cut back, 0 bases at V and 1 base at J, with 8 bases in the middle. This CDR3 spans 15 amino acids. Germline CDR1 reads LNHDA; CDR2 reads SQIVND (reference sequence). CDR3 residues: CASSIDRAGTDTQYF. As DNA, the CDR3 is TGTGCCAGTAGTATAGACAGGGCTGGCACAGATACGCAGTATTTT.

The J gene is TRBJ2-7, the V gene TRBV9, with 10 nucleotides matching TRBD2. V shed 0 bases, J shed 2 bases, and the junction held 5 bases outside the gene matches. Germline loops: CDR1 SGDLS, CDR2 YYNGEE. The CDR3 has 16 residues. The CDR3 is CASSVGSGGPPYEQYF. The DNA of the CDR3 is TGTGCCAGCAGCGTAGGTAGCGGGGGGCCGCCCTACGAGCAGTACTTC.

J is TRBJ1-3 and V is TRBV29-1, with a weak D call TRBD1 (6 bases). The V end was cut by 4 bases, the J end by 0 bases, with 13 bases between. This CDR3 region has 15 residues. Germline V gene sequence: CDR1 SQVTM, CDR2 ANQGSEA. CDR3 bases: TGCAGCGTTGCGAGGGGGGGGGACTCTGGAAACACCATATATTTT. Translation: CSVARGGDSGNTIYF.

This chain uses TRBV30 with TRBJ2-5; a possible D gene is TRBD2 (6 bases). V was cut by 2 bases and J by 4 bases, with 17 bases left in between. CDR1 and CDR2 (germline): GTSNPN, SVGIG (reference sequence). The length of the CDR3 is 15 residues. The CDR3 region is CAWSKEQGGGETQYF. As DNA, the CDR3 is TGTGCCTGGAGTAAGGAGCAGGGAGGCGGAGAGACCCAGTACTTC.

This clone is a singleton in its sample. The chain links TRBV18 to TRBJ1-3; D is possibly TRBD1 (6 bases). Trimming left V 5 bases short and J 0 bases short, with 17 bases between. CDR1 and CDR2 from the germline V gene are KGHSH and LQKENI. The CDR3 extends over 17 amino acids. The CDR3: CASSTNHVGGSGNTIYF. The CDR3 coding sequence is TGTGCCAGCTCAACAAACCACGTAGGGGGCTCTGGAAACACCATATATTTT.

The rearrangement uses TRBV25-1 and TRBJ2-5, with TRBD1 as a possible D gene (6 bases). V was clipped by 1 base and J by 1 base, with 13 bases between them. Germline loops: CDR1 MGHDK, CDR2 SYGVNS. The CDR3 is 16 amino acids. In DNA form, the CDR3 reads TGTGCCAGCAGTGAATTCAGGGGCCGGGGCCAAGAGACCCAGTACTTC. Amino acid sequence: CASSEFRGRGQETQYF.

The chain recombines TRBV5-1 with TRBJ2-1; 11 nucleotides match TRBD2. Germline V CDR1 and CDR2: SGHRS, YFSETQ. The CDR3 has 15 residues. Trimming removed 4 bases from V and 9 bases from J; junction bases left unmatched: 9. CDR3 nucleotide sequence: TGCGCCAGCAGCCCCGGGACTAGCGGCGGGGGTGAGCAGTTCTTC. It codes for CASSPGTSGGGEQFF.

The CDR3, as DNA: TGCGCCAGCAGCCCGGGAGGGGGGATCAATGAGCAGTTCTTC. It yields the protein CASSPGGGINEQFF. The J gene is TRBJ2-1, the V gene TRBV5-1; 8 bases match TRBD2. V shed 4 bases, J shed 6 bases, and the junction held 6 bases outside the gene matches. This CDR3 is built from 14 residues. CDR1 is SGHRS and CDR2 is YFSETQ in the germline V gene.

The chain combines TRBV18 with TRBJ1-1, with D hard to call. Germline loops: CDR1 KGHSH, CDR2 LQKENI. V gave up 6 bases and J gave up 6 bases, with 8 bases separating them. The CDR3 has 11 residues. CDR3 DNA: TGTGCCAGCTCCCAATTAGCTGAAGCTTTCTTT. Residues: CASSQLAEAFF.

There are a few counts of this clone. The genes are TRBV14 and TRBJ2-5, with 14 positions matching TRBD2. Trimming cost V 3 bases and J 4 bases; bases outside gene matches: 4. The CDR3 consists of 16 residues. Germline lookup yields CDR1 SGHDN and CDR2 FVKESK. As DNA, the CDR3 is TGTGCCAGCAGCCAGGGACTAGCGGGGGTCTTAGAGACCCAGTACTTC. Amino acid sequence: CASSQGLAGVLETQYF.

The chain couples TRBV7-8 to TRBJ2-1; 13 nucleotides align to TRBD2. CDR1 and CDR2 from the germline V gene are SGHVS and FQNEAQ. V lost 2 bases to trimming and J lost 0 bases; unmatched junction nucleotides: 4. There are 18 residues in the CDR3. The CDR3 DNA is TGTGCCAGCAGCTTAACTAGCGGGGGGGCGAGCTCCTACAATGAGCAGTTCTTC. Its protein is CASSLTSGGASSYNEQFF.